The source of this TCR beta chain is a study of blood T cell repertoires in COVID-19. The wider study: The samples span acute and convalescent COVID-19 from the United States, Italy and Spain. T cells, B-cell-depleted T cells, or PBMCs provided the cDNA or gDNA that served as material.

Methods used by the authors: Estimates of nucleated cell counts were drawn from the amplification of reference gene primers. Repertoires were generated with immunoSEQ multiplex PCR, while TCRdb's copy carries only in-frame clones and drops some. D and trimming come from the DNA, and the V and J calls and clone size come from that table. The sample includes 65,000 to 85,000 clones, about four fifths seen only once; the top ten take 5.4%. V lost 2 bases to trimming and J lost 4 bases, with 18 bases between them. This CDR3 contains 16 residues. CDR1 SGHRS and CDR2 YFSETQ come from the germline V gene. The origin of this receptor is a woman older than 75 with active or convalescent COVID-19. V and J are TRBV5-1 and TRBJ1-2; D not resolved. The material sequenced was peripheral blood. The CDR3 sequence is CASSLTGGFTTYGYTF. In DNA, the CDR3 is TGCGCCAGCAGCTTAACGGGAGGGTTCACGACCTATGGCTACACCTTC.